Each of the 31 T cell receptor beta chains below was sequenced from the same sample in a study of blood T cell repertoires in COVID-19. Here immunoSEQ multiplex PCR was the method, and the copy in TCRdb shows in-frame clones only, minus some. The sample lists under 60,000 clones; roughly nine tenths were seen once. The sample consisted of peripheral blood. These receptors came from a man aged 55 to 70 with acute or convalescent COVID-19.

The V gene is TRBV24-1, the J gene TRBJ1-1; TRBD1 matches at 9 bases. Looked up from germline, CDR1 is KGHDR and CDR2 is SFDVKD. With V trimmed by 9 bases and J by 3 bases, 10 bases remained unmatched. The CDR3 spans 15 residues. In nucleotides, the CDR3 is TGTGCCACCGAGTCGGGGACAGGGTTGGACACTGAAGCTTTCTTT. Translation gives CATESGTGLDTEAFF.

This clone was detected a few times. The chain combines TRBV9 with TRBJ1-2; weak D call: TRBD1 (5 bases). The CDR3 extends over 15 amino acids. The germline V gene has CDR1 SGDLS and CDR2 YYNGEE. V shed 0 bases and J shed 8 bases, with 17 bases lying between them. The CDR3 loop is CASSVGLRGGQGYTF. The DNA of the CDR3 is TGTGCCAGCAGCGTAGGTTTAAGGGGAGGGCAAGGCTACACCTTC.

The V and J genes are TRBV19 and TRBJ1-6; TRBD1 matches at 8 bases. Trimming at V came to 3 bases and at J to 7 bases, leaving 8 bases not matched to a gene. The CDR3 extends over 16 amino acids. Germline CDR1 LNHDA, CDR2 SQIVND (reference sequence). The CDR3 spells CASSIPTGALNSPLHF. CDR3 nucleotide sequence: TGTGCCAGTAGTATCCCGACAGGGGCTCTAAATTCACCCCTCCACTTT.

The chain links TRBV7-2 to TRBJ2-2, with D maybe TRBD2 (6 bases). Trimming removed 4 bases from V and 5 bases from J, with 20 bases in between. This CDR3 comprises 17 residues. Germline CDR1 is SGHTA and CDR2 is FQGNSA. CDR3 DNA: TGTGCCAGCAGCTCCCCCCTAGGCGGGGTTTTTACCGGGGAGCTGTTTTTT. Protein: CASSSPLGGVFTGELFF.

The CDR3 region is CASSGPRQLSGNTIYF. In nucleotides, the CDR3 is TGTGCCAGCAGCGGCCCTAGACAGCTCTCTGGAAACACCATATATTTT. The chain has TRBV9 and TRBJ1-3; a possible D gene is TRBD1 (5 bases). The V end lost 3 bases, the J end lost 0 bases, and 13 bases lay between the germline ends. The CDR3 consists of 16 residues. Germline CDR1 reads SGDLS; CDR2 reads YYNGEE. The entire variable domain, with the rest obtained from reference TRBV9 and TRBJ1-3, is as follows: DSGVTQTPKHLITATGQRVTLRCSPRSGDLSVYWYQQSLDQGLQFLIQYYNGEERAKGNILERFSAQQFPDLHSELNLSSLELGDSALYFCASSGPRQLSGNTIYFGEGSWLTVV.

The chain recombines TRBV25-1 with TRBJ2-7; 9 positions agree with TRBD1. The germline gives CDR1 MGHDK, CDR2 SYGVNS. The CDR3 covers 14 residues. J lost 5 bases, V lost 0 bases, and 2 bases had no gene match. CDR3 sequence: CASSEYRDRDEQYF. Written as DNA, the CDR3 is TGTGCCAGCAGTGAATACCGGGACAGGGACGAGCAGTACTTC.

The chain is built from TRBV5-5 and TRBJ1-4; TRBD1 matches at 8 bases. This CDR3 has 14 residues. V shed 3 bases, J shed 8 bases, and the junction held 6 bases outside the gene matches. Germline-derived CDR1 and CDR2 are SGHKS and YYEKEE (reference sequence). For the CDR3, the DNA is TGTGCCAGCAGCTACCGGACAGGGCCAGAAAAACTGTTTTTT. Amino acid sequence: CASSYRTGPEKLFF. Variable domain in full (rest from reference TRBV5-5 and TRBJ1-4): DAGVTQSPTHLIKTRGQQVTLRCSPISGHKSVSWYQQVLGQGPQFIFQYYEKEERGRGNFPDRFSARQFPNYSSELNVNALLLGDSALYLCASSYRTGPEKLFFGSGTQLSVL.

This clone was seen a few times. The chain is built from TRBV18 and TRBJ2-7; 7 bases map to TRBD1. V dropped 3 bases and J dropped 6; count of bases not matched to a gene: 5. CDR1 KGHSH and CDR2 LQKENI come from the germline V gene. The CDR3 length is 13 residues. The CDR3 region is CASSPHRGAEQYF. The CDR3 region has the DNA TGTGCCAGCTCACCTCACAGGGGAGCCGAGCAGTACTTC.

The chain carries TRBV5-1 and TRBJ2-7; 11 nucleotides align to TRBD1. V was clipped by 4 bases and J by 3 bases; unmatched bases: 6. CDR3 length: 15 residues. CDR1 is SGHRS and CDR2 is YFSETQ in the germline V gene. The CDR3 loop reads CASSTTGQGVYEQYF. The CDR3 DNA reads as TGCGCCAGCAGCACAACGGGACAGGGGGTCTACGAGCAGTACTTC.

The CDR3: CAWSVSRSGTGIYEQYF. The CDR3 DNA reads TGTGCCTGGAGTGTATCTCGTAGTGGGACAGGGATCTACGAGCAGTACTTC. The chain joins TRBV30 to TRBJ2-7; 9 bases line up with TRBD1. V shed 0 bases and J 3 bases; nucleotides not matched to a gene: 12. This CDR3 comprises 17 residues. Germline V gene data show CDR1 as GTSNPN and CDR2 as SVGIG (reference sequence).

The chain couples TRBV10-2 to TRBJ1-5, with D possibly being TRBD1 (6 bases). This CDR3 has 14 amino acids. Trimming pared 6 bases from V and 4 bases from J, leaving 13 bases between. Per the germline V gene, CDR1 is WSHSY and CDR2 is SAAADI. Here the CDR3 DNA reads TGCGCCAGCAGCCCCCAGGGGAGAAATCAGCCCCAGCATTTT. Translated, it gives CASSPQGRNQPQHF.

DNA of the CDR3: TGTGCCTGGAGTGTAATTAGTGATGCAGATACGCAGTATTTT. Translating gives CAWSVISDADTQYF. The chain uses TRBV30 and TRBJ2-3; no firm D call. This CDR3 spans 14 amino acids. Germline values: CDR1 GTSNPN, CDR2 SVGIG (reference sequence). Trimming took 0 bases from V and 4 from J, leaving 11 bases between them.

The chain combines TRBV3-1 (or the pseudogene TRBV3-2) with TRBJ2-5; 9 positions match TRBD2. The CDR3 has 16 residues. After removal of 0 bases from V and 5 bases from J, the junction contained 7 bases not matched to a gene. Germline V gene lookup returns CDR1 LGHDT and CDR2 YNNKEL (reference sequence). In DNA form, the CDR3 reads TGTGCCAGCAGCCAAGAGCGGGGGGGCCCGTGGGAGACCCAGTACTTC. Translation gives CASSQERGGPWETQYF.

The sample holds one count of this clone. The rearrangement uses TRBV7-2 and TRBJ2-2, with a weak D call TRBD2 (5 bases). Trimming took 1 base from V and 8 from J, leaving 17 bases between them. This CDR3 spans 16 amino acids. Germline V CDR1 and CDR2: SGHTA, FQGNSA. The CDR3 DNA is TGTGCCAGCAGCTTAGTTCTAGCTATTGGTTCGGGGGAGCTGTTTTTT. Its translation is CASSLVLAIGSGELFF. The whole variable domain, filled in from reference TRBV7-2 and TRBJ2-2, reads GAGVSQSPSNKVTEKGKDVELRCDPISGHTALYWYRQSLGQGLEFLIYFQGNSAPDKSGLPSDRFSAERTGGSVSTLTIQRTQQEDSAVYLCASSLVLAIGSGELFFGEGSRLTVL.

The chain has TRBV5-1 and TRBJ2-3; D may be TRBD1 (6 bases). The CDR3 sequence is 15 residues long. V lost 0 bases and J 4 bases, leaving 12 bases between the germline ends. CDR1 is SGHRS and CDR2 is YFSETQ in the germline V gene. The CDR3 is CASSLAGAISDTQYF. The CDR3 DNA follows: TGCGCCAGCAGCTTGGCAGGGGCTATCTCAGATACGCAGTATTTT.

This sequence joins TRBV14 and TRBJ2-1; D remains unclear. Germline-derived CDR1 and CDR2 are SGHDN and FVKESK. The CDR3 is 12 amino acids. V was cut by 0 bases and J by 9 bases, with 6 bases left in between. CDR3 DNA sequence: TGTGCCAGCAGCCAAGACACGGTTGAGCAGTTCTTC. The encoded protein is CASSQDTVEQFF.

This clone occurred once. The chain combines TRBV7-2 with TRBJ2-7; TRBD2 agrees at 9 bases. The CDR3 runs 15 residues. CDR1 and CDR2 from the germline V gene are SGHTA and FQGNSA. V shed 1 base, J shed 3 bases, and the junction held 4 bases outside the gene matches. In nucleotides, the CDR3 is TGTGCCAGCAGCTTAGGGGCTAGCGGGGACTACGAGCAGTACTTC. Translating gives CASSLGASGDYEQYF.

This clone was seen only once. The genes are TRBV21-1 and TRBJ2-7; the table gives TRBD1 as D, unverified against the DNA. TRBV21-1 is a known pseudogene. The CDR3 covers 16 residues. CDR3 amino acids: CASSKKPGSRTYEQYF. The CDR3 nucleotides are TGTGCCAGCAGCAAAAAGCCCGGAAGCAGGACCTACGAGCAGTACTTC.

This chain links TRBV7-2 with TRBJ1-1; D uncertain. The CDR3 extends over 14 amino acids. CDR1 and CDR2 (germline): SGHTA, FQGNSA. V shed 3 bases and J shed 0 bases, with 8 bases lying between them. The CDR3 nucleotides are TGTGCCAGCAGCTTCAGGCAGATGAACACTGAAGCTTTCTTT. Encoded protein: CASSFRQMNTEAFF.

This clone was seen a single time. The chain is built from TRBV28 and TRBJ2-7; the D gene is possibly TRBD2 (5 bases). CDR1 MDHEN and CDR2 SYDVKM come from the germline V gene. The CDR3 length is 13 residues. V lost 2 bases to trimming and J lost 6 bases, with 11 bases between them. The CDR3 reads CASSLDRDGEQYF. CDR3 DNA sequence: TGTGCCAGCAGTTTAGACCGGGATGGCGAGCAGTACTTC.

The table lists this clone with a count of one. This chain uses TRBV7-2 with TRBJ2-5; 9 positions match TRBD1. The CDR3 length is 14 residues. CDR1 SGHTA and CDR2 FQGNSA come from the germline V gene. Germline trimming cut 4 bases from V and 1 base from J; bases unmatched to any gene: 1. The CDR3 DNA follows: TGTGCCAGCAGCTCGACAGGGGGCCAAGAGACCCAGTACTTC. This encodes CASSSTGGQETQYF.

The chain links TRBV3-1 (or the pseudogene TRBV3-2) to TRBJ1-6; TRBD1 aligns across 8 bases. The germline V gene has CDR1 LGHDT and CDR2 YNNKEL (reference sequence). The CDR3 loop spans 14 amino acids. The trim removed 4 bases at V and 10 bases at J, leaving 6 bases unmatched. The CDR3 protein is CASSRLDRASPLHF. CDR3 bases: TGTGCCAGCAGCCGTCTGGACAGGGCCTCACCCCTCCACTTT.

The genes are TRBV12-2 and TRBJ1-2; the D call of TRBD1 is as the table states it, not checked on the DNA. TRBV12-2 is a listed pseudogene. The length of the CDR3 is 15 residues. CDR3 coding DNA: TGTGCAAGTCGCGCCCCGGGACAGCAAAGCTATGGCTACACCTTC. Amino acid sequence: CASRAPGQQSYGYTF.

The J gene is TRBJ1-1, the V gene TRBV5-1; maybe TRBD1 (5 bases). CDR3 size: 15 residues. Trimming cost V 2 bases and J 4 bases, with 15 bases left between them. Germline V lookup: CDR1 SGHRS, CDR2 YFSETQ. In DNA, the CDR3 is TGCGCCAGCAGCTTTGTAGGGGATAGAGGCACTGAAGCTTTCTTT. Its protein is CASSFVGDRGTEAFF.

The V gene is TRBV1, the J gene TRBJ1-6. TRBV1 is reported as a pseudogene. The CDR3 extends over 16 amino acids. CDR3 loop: CTSSQGGGQGRSPLHF. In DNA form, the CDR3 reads TGCACCAGCAGCCAAGGGGGGGGACAAGGTCGGTCACCCCTCCACTTT.

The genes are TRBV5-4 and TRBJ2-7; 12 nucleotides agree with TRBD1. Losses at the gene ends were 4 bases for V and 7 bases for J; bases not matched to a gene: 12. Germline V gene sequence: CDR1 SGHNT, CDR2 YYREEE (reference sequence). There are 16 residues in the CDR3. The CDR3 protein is CASSQYNRDRGLEQYF. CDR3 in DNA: TGTGCCAGCAGCCAATACAACCGGGACAGGGGGCTTGAGCAGTACTTC.

In nucleotides, the CDR3 is TGTGCCATCAGTGAGCCCGGGGGGCCGGGGAATGAGCAGTTCTTC. Translating it yields CAISEPGGPGNEQFF. The chain recombines TRBV10-3 with TRBJ2-1; weak D call: TRBD2 (7 bases). V lost 2 bases, J lost 7 bases, and 15 bases lay in between. Germline-derived CDR1 and CDR2 are ENHRY and SYGVKD. This CDR3 contains 15 residues.

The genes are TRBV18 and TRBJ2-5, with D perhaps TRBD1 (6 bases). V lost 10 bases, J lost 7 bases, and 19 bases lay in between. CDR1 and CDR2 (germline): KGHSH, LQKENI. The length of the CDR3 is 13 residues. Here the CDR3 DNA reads TGTGCCACCGCAAGTTCCAGGGGCGGGACCCAGTACTTC. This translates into CATASSRGGTQYF.

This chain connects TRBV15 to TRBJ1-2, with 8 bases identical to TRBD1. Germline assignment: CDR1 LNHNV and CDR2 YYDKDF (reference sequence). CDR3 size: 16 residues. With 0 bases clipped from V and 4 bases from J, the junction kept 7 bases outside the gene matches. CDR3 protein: CATSRDVTGASYGYTF. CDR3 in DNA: TGTGCCACCAGCAGAGACGTGACAGGGGCTTCCTATGGCTACACCTTC. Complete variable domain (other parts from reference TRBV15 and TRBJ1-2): DAMVIQNPRYQVTQFGKPVTLSCSQTLNHNVMYWYQQKSSQAPKLLFHYYDKDFNNEADTPDNFQSRRPNTSFCFLDIRSPGLGDTAMYLCATSRDVTGASYGYTFGSGTRLTVV.

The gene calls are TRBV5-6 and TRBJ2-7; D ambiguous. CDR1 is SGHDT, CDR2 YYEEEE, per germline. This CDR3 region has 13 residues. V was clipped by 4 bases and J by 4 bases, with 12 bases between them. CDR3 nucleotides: TGTGCCAGCAGCCCCCCCACTTCGTACGAGCAGTACTTC. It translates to CASSPPTSYEQYF.

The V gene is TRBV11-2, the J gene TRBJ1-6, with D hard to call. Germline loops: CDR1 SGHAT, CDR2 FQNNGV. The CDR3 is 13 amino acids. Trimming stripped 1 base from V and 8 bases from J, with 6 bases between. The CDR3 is CASSLVADSPLHF. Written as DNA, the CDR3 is TGTGCCAGCAGCTTAGTAGCGGATTCACCCCTCCACTTT.